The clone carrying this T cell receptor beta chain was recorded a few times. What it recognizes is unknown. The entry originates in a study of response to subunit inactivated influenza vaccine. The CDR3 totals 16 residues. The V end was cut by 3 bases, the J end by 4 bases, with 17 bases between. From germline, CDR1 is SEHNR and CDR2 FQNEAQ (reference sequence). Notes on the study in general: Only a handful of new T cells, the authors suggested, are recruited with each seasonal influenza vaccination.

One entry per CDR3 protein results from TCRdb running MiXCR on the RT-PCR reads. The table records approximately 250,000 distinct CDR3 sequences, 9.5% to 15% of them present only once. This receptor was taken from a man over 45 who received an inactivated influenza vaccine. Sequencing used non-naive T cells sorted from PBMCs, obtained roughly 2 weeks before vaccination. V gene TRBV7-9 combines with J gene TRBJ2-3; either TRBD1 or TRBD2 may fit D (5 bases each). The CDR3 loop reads CASSLMAPVGADTQYF. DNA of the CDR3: TGTGCCAGCAGCTTGATGGCTCCCGTGGGGGCAGATACGCAGTATTTT.